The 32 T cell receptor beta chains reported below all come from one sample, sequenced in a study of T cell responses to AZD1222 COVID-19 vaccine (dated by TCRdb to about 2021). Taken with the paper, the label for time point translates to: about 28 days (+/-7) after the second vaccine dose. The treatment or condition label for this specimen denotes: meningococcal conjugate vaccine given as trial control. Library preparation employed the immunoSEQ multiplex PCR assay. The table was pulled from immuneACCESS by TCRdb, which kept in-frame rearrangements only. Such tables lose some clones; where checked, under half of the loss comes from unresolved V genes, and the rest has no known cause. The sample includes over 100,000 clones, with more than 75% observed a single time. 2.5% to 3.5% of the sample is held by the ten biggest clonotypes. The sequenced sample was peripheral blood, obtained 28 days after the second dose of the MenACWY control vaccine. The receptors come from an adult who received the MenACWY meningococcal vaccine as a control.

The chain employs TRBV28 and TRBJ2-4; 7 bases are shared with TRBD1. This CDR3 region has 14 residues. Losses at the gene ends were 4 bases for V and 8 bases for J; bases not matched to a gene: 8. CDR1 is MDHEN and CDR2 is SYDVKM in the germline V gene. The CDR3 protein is CASSSLTGQHIQYF. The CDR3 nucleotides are TGTGCCAGCAGTTCTCTAACGGGACAGCACATTCAGTACTTC.

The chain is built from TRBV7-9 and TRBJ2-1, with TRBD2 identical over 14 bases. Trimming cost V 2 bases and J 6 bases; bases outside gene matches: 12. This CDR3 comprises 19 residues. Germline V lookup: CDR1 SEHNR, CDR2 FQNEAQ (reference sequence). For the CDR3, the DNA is TGTGCCAGCAGCTTAACGTTCGGACTAGCGGGGGGCCGGTTCAATGAGCAGTTCTTC. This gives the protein CASSLTFGLAGGRFNEQFF.

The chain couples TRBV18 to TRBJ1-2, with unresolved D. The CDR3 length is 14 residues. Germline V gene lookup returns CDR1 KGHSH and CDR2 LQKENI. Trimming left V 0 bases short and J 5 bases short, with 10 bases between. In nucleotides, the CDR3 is TGTGCCAGCTCACCACCTGGGGTTCAATATGGCTACACCTTC. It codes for CASSPPGVQYGYTF. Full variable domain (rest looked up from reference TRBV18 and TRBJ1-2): NAGVMQNPRHLVRRRGQEARLRCSPMKGHSHVYWYRQLPEEGLKFMVYLQKENIIDESGMPKERFSAEFPKEGPSILRIQQVVRGDSAAYFCASSPPGVQYGYTFGSGTRLTVV.

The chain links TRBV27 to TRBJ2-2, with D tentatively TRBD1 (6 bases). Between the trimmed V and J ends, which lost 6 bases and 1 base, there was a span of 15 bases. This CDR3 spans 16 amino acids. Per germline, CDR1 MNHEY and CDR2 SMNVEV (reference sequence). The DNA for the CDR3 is TGTGCCAGCAGCCCAGGACAGATCCTGAACACCGGGGAGCTGTTTTTT. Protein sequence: CASSPGQILNTGELFF.

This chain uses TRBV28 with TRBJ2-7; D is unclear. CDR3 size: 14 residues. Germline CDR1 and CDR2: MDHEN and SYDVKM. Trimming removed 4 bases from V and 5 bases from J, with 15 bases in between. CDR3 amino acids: CASSSALVRHEQYF. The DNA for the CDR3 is TGTGCCAGCAGTTCAGCCTTAGTTCGGCACGAGCAGTACTTC.

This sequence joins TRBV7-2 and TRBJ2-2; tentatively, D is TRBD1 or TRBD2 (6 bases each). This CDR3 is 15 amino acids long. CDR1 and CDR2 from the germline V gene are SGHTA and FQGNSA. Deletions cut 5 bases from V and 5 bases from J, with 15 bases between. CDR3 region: CASSLRDTETGELFF. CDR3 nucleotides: TGTGCCAGCAGCCTGCGGGACACCGAAACCGGGGAGCTGTTTTTT.

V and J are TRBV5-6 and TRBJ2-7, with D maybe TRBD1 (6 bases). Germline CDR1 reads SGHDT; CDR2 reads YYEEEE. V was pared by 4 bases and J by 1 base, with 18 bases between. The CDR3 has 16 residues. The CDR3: CASSAVRQDLSYEQYF. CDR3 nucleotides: TGTGCCAGCAGCGCGGTGCGACAGGACCTATCCTACGAGCAGTACTTC.

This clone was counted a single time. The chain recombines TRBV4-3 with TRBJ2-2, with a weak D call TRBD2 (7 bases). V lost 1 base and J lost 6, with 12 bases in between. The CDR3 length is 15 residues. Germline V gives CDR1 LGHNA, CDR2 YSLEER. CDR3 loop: CASSQGGGASGELFF. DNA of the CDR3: TGCGCCAGCAGCCAAGGTGGGGGGGCCTCCGGGGAGCTGTTTTTT.

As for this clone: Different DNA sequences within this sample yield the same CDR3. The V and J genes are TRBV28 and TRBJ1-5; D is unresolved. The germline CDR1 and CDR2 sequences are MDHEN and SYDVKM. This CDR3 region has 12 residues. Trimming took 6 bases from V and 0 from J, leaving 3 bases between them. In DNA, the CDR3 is TGTGCCAGCAGGGATAGCAATCAGCCCCAGCATTTT. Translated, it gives CASRDSNQPQHF.

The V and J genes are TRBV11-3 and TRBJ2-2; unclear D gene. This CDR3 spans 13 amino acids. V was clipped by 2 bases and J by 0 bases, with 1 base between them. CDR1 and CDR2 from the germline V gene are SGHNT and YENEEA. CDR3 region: CASSLPNTGELFF. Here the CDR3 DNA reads TGTGCCAGCAGCTTACCGAACACCGGGGAGCTGTTTTTT. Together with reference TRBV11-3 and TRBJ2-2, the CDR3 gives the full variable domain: EAGVVQSPRYKIIEKKQPVAFWCNPISGHNTLYWYLQNLGQGPELLIRYENEEAVDDSQLPKDRFSAERLKGVDSTLKIQPAELGDSAVYLCASSLPNTGELFFGEGSRLTVL.

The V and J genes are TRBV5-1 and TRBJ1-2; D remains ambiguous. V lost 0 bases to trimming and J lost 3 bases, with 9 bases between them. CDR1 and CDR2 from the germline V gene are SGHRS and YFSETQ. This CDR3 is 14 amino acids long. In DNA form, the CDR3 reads TGCGCCAGCAGCTTGGCCTTGGGTGACTATGGCTACACCTTC. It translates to CASSLALGDYGYTF.

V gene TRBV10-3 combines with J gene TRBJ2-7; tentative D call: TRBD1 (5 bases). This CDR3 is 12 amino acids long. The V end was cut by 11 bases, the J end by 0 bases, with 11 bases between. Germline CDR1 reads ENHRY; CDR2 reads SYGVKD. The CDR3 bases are TGTGCCGGGGCTTCCCTCTCCTACGAGCAGTACTTC. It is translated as CAGASLSYEQYF.

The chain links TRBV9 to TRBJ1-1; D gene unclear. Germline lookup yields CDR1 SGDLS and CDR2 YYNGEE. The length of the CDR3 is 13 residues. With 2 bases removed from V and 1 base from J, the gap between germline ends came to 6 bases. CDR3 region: CASSVLQNTEAFF. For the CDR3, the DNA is TGTGCCAGCAGCGTTTTACAGAACACTGAAGCTTTCTTT.

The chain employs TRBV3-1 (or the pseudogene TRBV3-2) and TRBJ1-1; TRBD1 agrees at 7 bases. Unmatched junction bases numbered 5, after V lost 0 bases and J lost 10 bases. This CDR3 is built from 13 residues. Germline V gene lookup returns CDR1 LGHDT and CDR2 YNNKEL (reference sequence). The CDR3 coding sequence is TGTGCCAGCAGCCAAGACCCGGGACAGCGAGCTTTCTTT. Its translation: CASSQDPGQRAFF.

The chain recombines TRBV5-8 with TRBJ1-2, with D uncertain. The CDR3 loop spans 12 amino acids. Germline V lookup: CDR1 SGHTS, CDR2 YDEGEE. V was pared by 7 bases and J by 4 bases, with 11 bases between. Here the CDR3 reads CASAPPSYGYTF. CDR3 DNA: TGTGCCAGCGCCCCCCCCTCCTATGGCTACACCTTC.

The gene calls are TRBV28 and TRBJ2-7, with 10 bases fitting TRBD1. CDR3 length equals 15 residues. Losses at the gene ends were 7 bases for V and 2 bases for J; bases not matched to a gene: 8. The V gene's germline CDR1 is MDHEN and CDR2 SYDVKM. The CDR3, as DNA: TGTGCCAGCACTTTGGGACAGGGGAACCCCTACGAGCAGTACTTC. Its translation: CASTLGQGNPYEQYF.

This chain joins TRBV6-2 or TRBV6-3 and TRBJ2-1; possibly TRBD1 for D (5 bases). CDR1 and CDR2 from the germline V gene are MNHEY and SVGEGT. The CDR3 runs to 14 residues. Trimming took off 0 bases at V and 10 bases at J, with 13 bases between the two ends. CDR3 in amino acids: CASSYSRGPREQFF. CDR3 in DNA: TGTGCCAGCAGTTACTCTAGGGGCCCACGGGAGCAGTTCTTC.

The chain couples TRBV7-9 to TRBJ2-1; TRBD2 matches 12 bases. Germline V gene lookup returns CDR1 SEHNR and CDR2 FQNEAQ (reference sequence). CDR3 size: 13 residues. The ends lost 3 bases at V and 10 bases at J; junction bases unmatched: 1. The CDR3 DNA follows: TGTGCCAGCAGCTTTGGACTAGCGGGGGAGCAGTTCTTC. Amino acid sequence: CASSFGLAGEQFF.

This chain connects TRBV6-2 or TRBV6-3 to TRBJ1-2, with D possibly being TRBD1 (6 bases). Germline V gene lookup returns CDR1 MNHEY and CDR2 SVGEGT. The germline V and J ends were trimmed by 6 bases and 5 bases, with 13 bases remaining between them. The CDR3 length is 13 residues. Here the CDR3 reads CASSHSTGYGYTF. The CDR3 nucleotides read TGTGCCAGCAGCCACTCAACAGGGTATGGCTACACCTTC.

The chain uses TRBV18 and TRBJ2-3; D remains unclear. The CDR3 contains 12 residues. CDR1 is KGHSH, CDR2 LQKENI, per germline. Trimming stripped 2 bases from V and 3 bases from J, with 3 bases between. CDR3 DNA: TGTGCCAGCTCACCAATAACAGATACGCAGTATTTT. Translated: CASSPITDTQYF. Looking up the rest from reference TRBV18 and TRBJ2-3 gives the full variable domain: NAGVMQNPRHLVRRRGQEARLRCSPMKGHSHVYWYRQLPEEGLKFMVYLQKENIIDESGMPKERFSAEFPKEGPSILRIQQVVRGDSAAYFCASSPITDTQYFGPGTRLTVL.

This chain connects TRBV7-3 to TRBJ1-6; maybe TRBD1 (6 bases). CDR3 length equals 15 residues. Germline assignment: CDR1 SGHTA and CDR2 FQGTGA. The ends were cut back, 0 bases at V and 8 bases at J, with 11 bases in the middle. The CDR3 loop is CASSLTGAPDSPLHF. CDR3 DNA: TGTGCCAGCAGCTTAACGGGGGCTCCGGATTCACCCCTCCACTTT.

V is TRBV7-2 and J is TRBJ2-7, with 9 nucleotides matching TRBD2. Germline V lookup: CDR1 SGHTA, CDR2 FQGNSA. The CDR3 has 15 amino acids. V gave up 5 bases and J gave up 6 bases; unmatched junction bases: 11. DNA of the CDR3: TGTGCCAGCAGCACTACTCGCGGGGGGGCCTCCGAGCAGTACTTC. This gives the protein CASSTTRGGASEQYF.

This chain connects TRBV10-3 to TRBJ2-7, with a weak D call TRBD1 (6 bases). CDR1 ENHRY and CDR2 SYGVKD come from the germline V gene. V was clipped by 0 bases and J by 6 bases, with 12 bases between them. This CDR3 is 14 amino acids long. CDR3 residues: CAISESWGPSEQYF. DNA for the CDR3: TGTGCCATCAGTGAGTCGTGGGGGCCCAGCGAGCAGTACTTC.

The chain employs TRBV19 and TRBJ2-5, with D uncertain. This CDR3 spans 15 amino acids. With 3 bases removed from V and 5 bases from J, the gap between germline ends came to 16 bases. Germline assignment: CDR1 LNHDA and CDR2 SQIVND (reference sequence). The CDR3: CASSIGAAIRETQYF. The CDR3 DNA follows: TGTGCCAGTAGTATCGGTGCGGCGATTAGGGAGACCCAGTACTTC.

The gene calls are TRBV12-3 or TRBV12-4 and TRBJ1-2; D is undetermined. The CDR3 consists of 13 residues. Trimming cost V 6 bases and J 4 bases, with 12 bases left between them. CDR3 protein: CASSPDRSYGYTF. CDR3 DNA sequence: TGTGCCAGCAGCCCTGACCGATCCTATGGCTACACCTTC.

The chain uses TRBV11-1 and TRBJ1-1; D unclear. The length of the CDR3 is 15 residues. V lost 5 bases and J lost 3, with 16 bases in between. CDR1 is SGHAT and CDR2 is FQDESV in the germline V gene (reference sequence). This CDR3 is CASSLGWVKDTEAFF. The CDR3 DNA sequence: TGTGCCAGCAGCCTGGGTTGGGTGAAGGACACTGAAGCTTTCTTT.

The CDR3 DNA reads as TGTGCCAGCAGCTTAGGGGCAGGGAGCCATGGCTACACCTTC. This translates into CASSLGAGSHGYTF. The gene calls are TRBV7-8 and TRBJ1-2, with D possibly matching TRBD1 (5 bases). The CDR3 has 14 residues. Trimming removed 1 base from V and 6 bases from J, with 12 bases in between. Germline V gives CDR1 SGHVS, CDR2 FQNEAQ.

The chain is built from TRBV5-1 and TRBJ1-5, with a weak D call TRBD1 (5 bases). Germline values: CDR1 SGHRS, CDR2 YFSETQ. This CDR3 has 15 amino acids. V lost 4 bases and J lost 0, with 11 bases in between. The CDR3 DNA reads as TGCGCCAGCAGCCTGTCAGGGTATAGCAATCAGCCCCAGCATTTT. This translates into CASSLSGYSNQPQHF.

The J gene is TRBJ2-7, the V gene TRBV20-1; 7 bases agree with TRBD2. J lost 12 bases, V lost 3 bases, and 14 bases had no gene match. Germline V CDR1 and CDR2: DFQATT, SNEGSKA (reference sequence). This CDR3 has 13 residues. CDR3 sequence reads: CSASYRGRAPLYF. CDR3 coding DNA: TGCAGTGCTAGTTACCGAGGGAGGGCCCCCTTGTACTTC.

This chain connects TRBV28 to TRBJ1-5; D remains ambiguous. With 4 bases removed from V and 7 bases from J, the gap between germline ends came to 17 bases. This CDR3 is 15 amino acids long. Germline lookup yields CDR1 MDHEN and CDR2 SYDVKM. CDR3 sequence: CASSWTAGVGQPQHF. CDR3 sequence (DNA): TGTGCCAGCAGTTGGACCGCCGGTGTGGGGCAGCCCCAGCATTTT.

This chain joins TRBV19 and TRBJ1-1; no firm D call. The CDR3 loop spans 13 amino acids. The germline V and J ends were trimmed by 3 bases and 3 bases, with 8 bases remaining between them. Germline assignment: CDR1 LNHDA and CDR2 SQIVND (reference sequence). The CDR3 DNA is TGTGCCAGTAGTATTCAGGAGGACACTGAAGCTTTCTTT. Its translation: CASSIQEDTEAFF.

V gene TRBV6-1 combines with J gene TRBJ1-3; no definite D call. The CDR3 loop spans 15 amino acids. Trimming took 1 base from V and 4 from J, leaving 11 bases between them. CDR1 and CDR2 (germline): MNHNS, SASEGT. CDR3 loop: CASSEVRLRGNTIYF. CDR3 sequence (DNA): TGTGCCAGCAGTGAAGTACGCTTGAGGGGAAACACCATATATTTT.